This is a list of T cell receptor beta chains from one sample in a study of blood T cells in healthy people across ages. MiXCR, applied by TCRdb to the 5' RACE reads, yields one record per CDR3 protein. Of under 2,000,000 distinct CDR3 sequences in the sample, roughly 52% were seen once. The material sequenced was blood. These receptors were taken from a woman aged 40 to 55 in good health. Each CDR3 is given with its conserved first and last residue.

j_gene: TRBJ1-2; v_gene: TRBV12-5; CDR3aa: CASGVTGTDGYTF
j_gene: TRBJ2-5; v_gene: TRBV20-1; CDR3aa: CSARDWGQLETQYF
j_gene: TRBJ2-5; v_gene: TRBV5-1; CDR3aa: CASGGGKQETQYF
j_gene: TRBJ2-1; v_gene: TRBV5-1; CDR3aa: CASSQLLAGGLNEQFF
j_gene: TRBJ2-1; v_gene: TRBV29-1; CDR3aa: CSVSRYNEQFF
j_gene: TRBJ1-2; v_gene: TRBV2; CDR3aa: CASLAGPYGYTF
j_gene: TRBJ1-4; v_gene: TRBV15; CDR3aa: CATSIRTGVGANEKLFF
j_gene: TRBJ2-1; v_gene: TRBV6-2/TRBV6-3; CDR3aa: CASSYSESTGVYNEQFF
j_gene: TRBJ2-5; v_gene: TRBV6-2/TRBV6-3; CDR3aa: CASNDQFRTSGQETQYF
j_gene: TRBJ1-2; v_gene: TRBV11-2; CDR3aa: CASSPTWGDGYTF
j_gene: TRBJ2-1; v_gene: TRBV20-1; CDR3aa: CSASGTRDNEQFF
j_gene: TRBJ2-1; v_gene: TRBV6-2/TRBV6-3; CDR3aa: CASSYVGAYNEQFF
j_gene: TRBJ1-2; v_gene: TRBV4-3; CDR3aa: CASSQAGGSRWEHYGYTF
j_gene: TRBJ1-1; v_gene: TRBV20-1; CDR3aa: CSASPWGNTEAFF
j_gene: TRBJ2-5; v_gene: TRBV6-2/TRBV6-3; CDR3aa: CASSYWDFQETQYF
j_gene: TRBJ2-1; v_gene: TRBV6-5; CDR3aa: CASSQQGQGNEQFF
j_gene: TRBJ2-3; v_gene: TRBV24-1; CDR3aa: CATGDPRSPTDTQYF
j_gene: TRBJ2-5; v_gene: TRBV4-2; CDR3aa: CASSPGIEAEETQYF
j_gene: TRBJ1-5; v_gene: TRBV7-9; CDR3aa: CASSYLGGGDQPQHF
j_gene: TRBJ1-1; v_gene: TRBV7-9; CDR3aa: CASSPHRGLNTEAFF
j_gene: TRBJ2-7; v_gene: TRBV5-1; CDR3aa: CASSLRLSGQGDEQYF
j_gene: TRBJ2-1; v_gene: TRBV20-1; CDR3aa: CSASAKGQGYNEQFF
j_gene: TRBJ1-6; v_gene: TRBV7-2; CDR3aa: CASSFDSSSPLHF
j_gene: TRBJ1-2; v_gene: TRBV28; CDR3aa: CASSRDRVIYGYTF
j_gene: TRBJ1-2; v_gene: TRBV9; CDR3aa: CASSVSTQDYYGYTF
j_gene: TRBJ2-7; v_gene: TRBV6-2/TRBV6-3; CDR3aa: CASSYKRTVSYEQYF
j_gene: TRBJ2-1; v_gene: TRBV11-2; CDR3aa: CASSYSRLAGNNEQFF
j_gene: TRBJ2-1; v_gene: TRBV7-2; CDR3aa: CASSPQSGGPVEQFF
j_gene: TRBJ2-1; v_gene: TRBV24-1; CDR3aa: CATSDYTEQFF
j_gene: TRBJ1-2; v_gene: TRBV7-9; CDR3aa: CASSFGTKEYGYTF
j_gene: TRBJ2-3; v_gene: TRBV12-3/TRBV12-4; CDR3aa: CASSLVISGEITDTQYF
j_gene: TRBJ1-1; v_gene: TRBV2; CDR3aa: CATRRQADTEAFF
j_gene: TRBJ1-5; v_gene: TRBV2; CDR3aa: CASSEIQGGSQPQHF
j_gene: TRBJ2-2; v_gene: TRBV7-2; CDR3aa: CASSLGRGGELFF
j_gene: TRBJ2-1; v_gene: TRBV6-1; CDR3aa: CASSVRTSSDEQFF
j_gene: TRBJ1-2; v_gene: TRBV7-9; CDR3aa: CASSLPGPNLYGYTF
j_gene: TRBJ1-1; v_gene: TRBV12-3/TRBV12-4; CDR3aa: CASRAGTGGSNTEAFF
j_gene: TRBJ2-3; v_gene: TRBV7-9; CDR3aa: CASSLANTAIDTQYF
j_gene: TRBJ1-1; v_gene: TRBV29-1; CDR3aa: CSVRGVGNTEAFF
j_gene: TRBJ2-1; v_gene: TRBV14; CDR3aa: CASSQDRSRGARGEQFF
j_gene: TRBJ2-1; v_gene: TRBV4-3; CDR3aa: CASSPTSGGSTERFF
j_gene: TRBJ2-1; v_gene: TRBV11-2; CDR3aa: CASSFAGASGDEQFF
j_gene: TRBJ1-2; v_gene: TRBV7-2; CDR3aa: CASSLRGSLGNGYTF
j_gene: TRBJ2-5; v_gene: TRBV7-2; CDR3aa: CASSLARGETQYF
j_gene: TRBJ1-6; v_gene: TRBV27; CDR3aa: CASRLAPPPIDSPLHF
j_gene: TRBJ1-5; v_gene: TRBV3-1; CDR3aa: CASSDGFQPQHF
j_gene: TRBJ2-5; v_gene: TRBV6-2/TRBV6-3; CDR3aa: CASAFETQYF
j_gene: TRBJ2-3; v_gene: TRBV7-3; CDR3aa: CAGSLMRGGGTDTQYF
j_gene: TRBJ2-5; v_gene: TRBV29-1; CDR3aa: CSVTMLETQYF
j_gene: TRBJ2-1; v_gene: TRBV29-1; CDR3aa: CSVKPKTYNEQFF
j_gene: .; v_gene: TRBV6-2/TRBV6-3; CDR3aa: CASSSTGTGGPYEQYF
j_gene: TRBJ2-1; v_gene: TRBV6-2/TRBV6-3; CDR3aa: CASSGPQGTYNEQFF